What follows are 20 T cell receptor beta chains derived from one specimen sequenced in a study of OX40 agonist ivuxolimab in advanced cancers. Only in-frame clones appear in the TCRdb table, and some are missing; sequencing was by immunoSEQ multiplex PCR. Of roughly 77,000 clones in the sample, just under 95% were seen once. The specimen was CD4+ or CD8+ T cells sorted from blood, collected in a trial of the OX40 agonist ivuxolimab. The receptors originated from an adult with an advanced solid tumor such as melanoma, head and neck, liver or kidney cancer.

The J gene is TRBJ1-2, the V gene TRBV27, with D possibly matching TRBD1 (5 bases). V was clipped by 3 bases and J by 2 bases, with 19 bases between them. The germline gives CDR1 MNHEY, CDR2 SMNVEV (reference sequence). This CDR3 contains 17 residues. This CDR3 is CASSLYPPGRKNYGYTF. CDR3 sequence (DNA): TGTGCCAGCAGTTTGTACCCCCCAGGGAGGAAGAACTATGGCTACACCTTC.

This sequence joins TRBV4-1 and TRBJ2-1; 14 bases are shared with TRBD2. The CDR3 totals 14 residues. J gave up 9 bases and V 6 bases, and 4 bases lay outside the gene matches. CDR1 MGHRA and CDR2 YSYEKL come from the germline V gene. The CDR3 sequence is CASRTSGGEGEQFF. CDR3 sequence (DNA): TGCGCCAGCAGGACTAGCGGGGGGGAGGGTGAGCAGTTCTTC.

The gene calls are TRBV5-1 and TRBJ2-7; D might be TRBD1 (7 bases). CDR1 and CDR2 from the germline V gene are SGHRS and YFSETQ. CDR3 size: 15 residues. The V end lost 3 bases, the J end lost 1 base, and 14 bases lay between the germline ends. The CDR3 bases are TGCGCCAGCAGCTCAGGGGGGCTGGGGTCCTACGAGCAGTACTTC. Protein product: CASSSGGLGSYEQYF.

The chain uses TRBV5-8 and TRBJ1-5, with 8 nucleotides matching TRBD1. Germline V lookup: CDR1 SGHTS, CDR2 YDEGEE. V trimming: 4 bases; J trimming: 4 bases; junction bases outside the gene matches: 7. The CDR3 totals 15 residues. This CDR3 is CASSGGDRTNQPQHF. DNA for the CDR3: TGTGCCAGCAGCGGGGGGGACAGGACTAATCAGCCCCAGCATTTT.

This chain uses TRBV7-9 with TRBJ2-5; TRBD2 agrees at 7 bases. The CDR3 has 14 amino acids. Trimming removed 5 bases from V and 4 bases from J; junction bases left unmatched: 7. Germline values: CDR1 SEHNR, CDR2 FQNEAQ (reference sequence). CDR3 nucleotides: TGTGCCAGCAGCCCGTCGGGGGGTAGAGAGACCCAGTACTTC. Translated, it gives CASSPSGGRETQYF.

The chain carries TRBV9 and TRBJ2-2; possibly TRBD2 for D (5 bases). This CDR3 has 18 residues. From germline, CDR1 is SGDLS and CDR2 YYNGEE. With 0 bases removed from V and 2 bases from J, the gap between germline ends came to 17 bases. The CDR3 spells CASSVVVLDPFNTGELFF. CDR3 DNA: TGTGCCAGCAGCGTAGTTGTACTAGATCCGTTCAACACCGGGGAGCTGTTTTTT. The full variable domain, in which reference TRBV9 and TRBJ2-2 provide the parts outside the CDR3, is DSGVTQTPKHLITATGQRVTLRCSPRSGDLSVYWYQQSLDQGLQFLIQYYNGEERAKGNILERFSAQQFPDLHSELNLSSLELGDSALYFCASSVVVLDPFNTGELFFGEGSRLTVL.

This clone was seen more than once but under ten times. This sequence joins TRBV11-1 and TRBJ2-2; tentatively, D is TRBD1 (5 bases). CDR1 and CDR2 (germline): SGHAT, FQDESV (reference sequence). This CDR3 is built from 12 residues. V was pared by 5 bases and J by 6 bases, with 7 bases between. The CDR3 coding sequence is TGTGCCAGCAGCAAGGGGTCCGGGGAGCTGTTTTTT. It is translated as CASSKGSGELFF.

The J gene is TRBJ2-7, the V gene TRBV10-3, with D hard to call. The CDR3 extends over 12 amino acids. The germline V gene encodes CDR1 ENHRY and CDR2 SYGVKD. V lost 3 bases, J lost 7 bases, and 10 bases lay in between. The CDR3 bases are TGTGCCATCAGTGAAAGTCTGGGGGAGCAGTACTTC. Encoded protein: CAISESLGEQYF.

Comment on this clone: The identical CDR3 is also encoded by other nucleotide sequences in the sample. In DNA, the CDR3 is TGTGCCAGCAGCTTAGGGGGTCAGGGGAATTCACCCCTCCACTTT. This encodes CASSLGGQGNSPLHF. This chain connects TRBV11-2 to TRBJ1-6; D might be TRBD1 (6 bases). Deletions cut 1 base from V and 7 bases from J, with 11 bases between. The CDR3 length is 15 residues. The germline gives CDR1 SGHAT, CDR2 FQNNGV.

The V call is TRBV5-4, the J call TRBJ1-1; the D is unclear. This CDR3 region has 13 residues. The germline V and J ends were trimmed by 0 bases and 0 bases, with 3 bases remaining between them. Germline-derived CDR1 and CDR2 are SGHNT and YYREEE (reference sequence). The DNA of the CDR3 is TGTGCCAGCAGCTTGGGGTTGAACACTGAAGCTTTCTTT. Translating gives CASSLGLNTEAFF.

The J gene is TRBJ2-7, the V gene TRBV6-1; 11 nucleotides agree with TRBD2. V shed 7 bases and J 7 bases; nucleotides not matched to a gene: 9. Germline-derived CDR1 and CDR2 are MNHNS and SASEGT. The CDR3 has 14 residues. CDR3 residues: CASTRLAGQVEQYF. Written as DNA, the CDR3 is TGTGCCAGCACCAGACTAGCGGGACAGGTAGAGCAGTACTTC.

The rearrangement links TRBV11-2 to TRBJ2-1, with a tentative D call TRBD2 (6 bases). V was shortened by 4 bases and J by 10 bases, with 20 bases between the two germline ends. Germline loops: CDR1 SGHAT, CDR2 FQNNGV. The CDR3 has 15 amino acids. As DNA, the CDR3 is TGTGCCAGCAGCTCGGGACTTCCTGGTGGAGTGGAGCAGTTCTTC. Its translation: CASSSGLPGGVEQFF.

The V gene is TRBV6-4, the J gene TRBJ1-1; D possibly corresponds to TRBD1 (6 bases). Germline V gives CDR1 MRHNA, CDR2 SNTAGT. V gave up 1 base and J gave up 4 bases, with 16 bases separating them. The CDR3 has 16 amino acids. CDR3 amino acids: CASSDFPGTPITEAFF. Here the CDR3 DNA reads TGTGCCAGCAGTGACTTCCCCGGGACACCTATCACTGAAGCTTTCTTT.

This clone has a single count. The chain uses TRBV5-1 and TRBJ1-2, with 7 positions matching TRBD1. In germline, CDR1 is SGHRS, CDR2 YFSETQ. The CDR3 runs 14 residues. The V and J ends lost 6 bases and 0 bases, in that order; junction bases with no gene match: 5. As DNA, the CDR3 is TGCGCCAGCATGCCGGGACAGCCTAACTATGGCTACACCTTC. Translated: CASMPGQPNYGYTF.

The chain has TRBV11-3 and TRBJ2-7; D is perhaps TRBD2 (5 bases). CDR3 length: 13 residues. Per germline, CDR1 SGHNT and CDR2 YENEEA. Trimming pared 0 bases from V and 3 bases from J, leaving 6 bases between. CDR3 DNA: TGTGCCAGCAGCTTAGATCGGGGCTACGAGCAGTACTTC. Translating gives CASSLDRGYEQYF.

The chain couples TRBV6-1 to TRBJ2-5; 14 bases map to TRBD2. Trimming took 6 bases from V and 6 from J; bases not matched to a gene: 3. Germline V gene lookup returns CDR1 MNHNS and CDR2 SASEGT. CDR3 length equals 14 residues. CDR3 sequence: CASRGTSGSQTQYF. CDR3 in DNA: TGTGCCAGCAGGGGGACTAGCGGGAGCCAGACCCAGTACTTC.

The rearrangement joins TRBV5-1 to TRBJ1-1; perhaps TRBD1 as D (5 bases). V was cut by 0 bases and J by 11 bases, with 17 bases left in between. Germline-derived CDR1 and CDR2 are SGHRS and YFSETQ. The CDR3 extends over 14 amino acids. This CDR3 is CASSLEGTASAAFF. In DNA, the CDR3 is TGCGCCAGCAGCTTGGAGGGGACCGCCTCGGCTGCTTTCTTT.

The V call is TRBV19, the J call TRBJ2-7, with D perhaps assigned TRBD1 or TRBD2 (5 bases each). The CDR3 has 15 residues. The germline CDR1 and CDR2 sequences are LNHDA and SQIVND (reference sequence). Between the trimmed V and J ends, which lost 3 bases and 4 bases, there was a span of 16 bases. DNA of the CDR3: TGTGCCAGTAGTATCGGGGCAGGAACTTCTTACGAGCAGTACTTC. Protein sequence: CASSIGAGTSYEQYF.

The gene calls are TRBV6-1 and TRBJ2-7; D possibly matches TRBD1 or TRBD2 (7 bases each). This CDR3 is 14 amino acids long. V dropped 7 bases and J dropped 6 bases, with 19 bases sitting between them. CDR1 is MNHNS, CDR2 SASEGT, per germline. CDR3 nucleotides: TGTGCCAGCACCAACCTGGGAGGGGGCGGCGAGCAGTACTTC. Translating gives CASTNLGGGGEQYF.

The rearrangement uses TRBV6-1 and TRBJ1-5; D unclear. This CDR3 contains 14 residues. The ends were cut back, 6 bases at V and 2 bases at J, with 11 bases in the middle. The germline gives CDR1 MNHNS, CDR2 SASEGT. The CDR3 region has the DNA TGTGCCAGCAGGAGCAATGCGGGCAATCAGCCCCAGCATTTT. Encoded protein: CASRSNAGNQPQHF.